This is a list of T cell receptor beta chains from one sample in a study of blood T cells in healthy people across ages. TCRdb independently ran MiXCR on the 5' RACE reads; one entry per CDR3 protein. The table has 600,000 to 1,000,000 distinct CDR3 sequences, roughly 25% seen once. A further study also used this sample, focusing on T cells of mothers and their children.

The sequencing input was blood. These receptors originate from a boy younger than 18 in good health. Both conserved end residues are part of each CDR3. The D gene is left open where the match is weak. For some rows the clone size is stated as once, few or many, or as a class when expanded; others skip it.

>TRBV15|.|17|TRBD2|TRBJ2-1
TGTGCCACCAGCAGACCGGTTGGGACGGCCACTAGCGATGAGCAGTTCTTC
CATSRPVGTATSDEQFF
>TRBV28|few|15|.|TRBJ2-5
TGTGCCAGCAGGGGAGCAGGAGGGCGGCAAGAGACCCAGTACTTC
CASRGAGGRQETQYF
>TRBV3-1|few|12|TRBD1|TRBJ2-2
TGTGCCAGCAGCCTGGATAACAGGGGGCTGTTTTTT
CASSLDNRGLFF
>TRBV4-3|.|15|TRBD1|TRBJ2-5
TGCGCCAGCAGCCGAGTGGACAGGTACCAAGAGACCCAGTACTTC
CASSRVDRYQETQYF
>TRBV10-3|.|13|.|TRBJ2-5
TGTGCCATAAAAAGAGTATCCGGGGAGACCCAGTACTTC
CAIKRVSGETQYF
>TRBV12-3/TRBV12-4|few|17|.|TRBJ1-5
TGTGCCAGCAGTTTAGAACTTCTGGGGGGTTTTTATCAGCCCCAGCATTTT
CASSLELLGGFYQPQHF
>TRBV12-3/TRBV12-4|.|17|TRBD2|TRBJ2-3
TGTGCCAGCAGTGGAACTAGCGGGGGGGCCGGCACAGATACGCAGTATTTT
CASSGTSGGAGTDTQYF
>TRBV5-5|.|16|.|TRBJ2-7
TGTGCCAGCAGCTTGGGCGGGACCACTCCCTCCTACGAGCAGTACTTC
CASSLGGTTPSYEQYF
>TRBV12-3/TRBV12-4|.|15|.|TRBJ2-3
TGTGCCAGCAGTTCCGGGGGGCCGGGGACAGATACGCAGTATTTT
CASSSGGPGTDTQYF
>TRBV2|few|14|.|TRBJ1-5
TGTGCCAGCAGTGAAGCGGCAAGCAATCAGCCCCAGCATTTT
CASSEAASNQPQHF
>TRBV6-2/TRBV6-3|.|15|TRBD1|TRBJ2-1
TGTGCCAGCAGAACCAGGACAGGCGCTAAGAATGAGCAGTTCTTC
CASRTRTGAKNEQFF
>TRBV7-2|many|18|TRBD1|TRBJ2-7
TGTGCCAGCAGCGAGGGACAGGGGTGGACTCCCACAAACTACGAGCAGTACTTC
CASSEGQGWTPTNYEQYF
>TRBV5-1|.|13|.|TRBJ1-2
TGCGCCAGCAGCCAGTGGCAGAACTATGGCTACACCTTC
CASSQWQNYGYTF
>TRBV5-8|.|16|TRBD2|TRBJ2-3
TGTGCCAGCAGCCAGACTAGCGGGGTTCGCACAGATACGCAGTATTTT
CASSQTSGVRTDTQYF
>TRBV7-8|once|16|TRBD1|TRBJ2-3
TGTGCCAGCAGCTTTAAAGGACAGGGGATCACAGATACGCAGTATTTT
CASSFKGQGITDTQYF
>TRBV20-1|.|13|.|TRBJ2-1
TGCAGTGCTAGATGGACAGATTACAATGAGCAGTTCTTC
CSARWTDYNEQFF
>TRBV12-3/TRBV12-4|.|11|.|TRBJ2-2
TGTGCCAGCGCGGGTACCGGGGAGCTGTTTTTT
CASAGTGELFF
>TRBV7-8|.|14|.|TRBJ2-3
TGTGCCAGCAGCTTAGTAGTAAGGCCAGATACGCAGTATTTT
CASSLVVRPDTQYF
>TRBV7-3|few|16|TRBD2|TRBJ2-1
TGTGCCAGCAGCTTGTCTAGCGGGGAAAACTACAATGAGCAGTTCTTC
CASSLSSGENYNEQFF
>TRBV9|few|13|.|TRBJ1-1
TGTGCCAGCAGCGTAGAATCGAACACTGAAGCTTTCTTT
CASSVESNTEAFF
>TRBV9|.|13|.|TRBJ2-5
TGTGCCAGCAGCCCCAGACACTTAGAGACCCAGTACTTC
CASSPRHLETQYF
>TRBV7-9|few|13|.|TRBJ2-7
TGTGCCAGCAGCAGGTGGGACCGGGTCGAGCAGTACTTC
CASSRWDRVEQYF
>TRBV6-2/TRBV6-3|few|16|TRBD1|TRBJ2-3
TGTGCCAGCAGCTCCCAATACAGGGGACCCACAGATACGCAGTATTTT
CASSSQYRGPTDTQYF
>TRBV27|.|13|.|TRBJ2-1
TGTGCCAGCAAATTCCTGCTCATGAATGAGCAGTTCTTC
CASKFLLMNEQFF
>TRBV29-1|.|11|.|TRBJ1-1
TGCAGCGTCGCGATGGACACTGAAGCTTTCTTT
CSVAMDTEAFF
>TRBV11-2|few|15|TRBD1|TRBJ2-1
TGTGCCAGCACCTCCGGGACAGGGCTCTACAATGAGCAGTTCTTC
CASTSGTGLYNEQFF
>TRBV5-1|.|17|TRBD1|TRBJ2-4
TGCGCCAGCAGCCCCGGGGGACAGGGGGCAGGCAAAAACATTCAGTACTTC
CASSPGGQGAGKNIQYF
>TRBV18|few|18|.|TRBJ1-1
TGTGCCAGCTCACCAGTCGTATTAGGGCAGGGTATGGACACTGAAGCTTTCTTT
CASSPVVLGQGMDTEAFF
>TRBV29-1|once|13|.|TRBJ1-2
TGCAGCGCGGCAGGGGTCACTAACTATGGCTACACCTTC
CSAAGVTNYGYTF
>TRBV7-2|.|13|TRBD1|TRBJ1-2
TGTGCCAGCAGCTTGGACAGGGAGTCTGGCTACACCTTC
CASSLDRESGYTF
>TRBV18|few|16|TRBD1|TRBJ2-7
TGTGCCAGCTCAGGGGACAGCGCTTTGGATGGCTACGAGCAGTACTTC
CASSGDSALDGYEQYF
>TRBV7-2|.|13|.|TRBJ2-5
TGTGCCAGCAGCTTATCGGGTCACGAGACCCAGTACTTC
CASSLSGHETQYF
>TRBV7-9|.|15|.|TRBJ1-6
TGTGCCAGCAGCACACGGGACGGCTATAATTCACCCCTCCACTTT
CASSTRDGYNSPLHF
>TRBV3-1|few|16|TRBD1|TRBJ2-5
TGTGCCAGCAGCCACCGCTGGGACAGGACCCAAGAGACCCAGTACTTC
CASSHRWDRTQETQYF
>TRBV9|.|14|.|TRBJ2-5
TGTGCCAGCAGCGCGATGACAGGTCAAGAGACTCAGTACTTC
CASSAMTGQETQYF
>TRBV20-1|few|14|TRBD1|TRBJ1-2
TGCAGTGCTCTCGGCGGGACAGACCTCTATGGCTACACCTTC
CSALGGTDLYGYTF
>TRBV29-1|.|14|.|TRBJ2-7
TGCAGCGTTCGGGGCGCCAGGAGCTCCTACGAGCAGTACTTC
CSVRGARSSYEQYF
>TRBV5-1|few|16|.|TRBJ2-5
TGCGCCAGCAGCTCGGTCCAGGACCGGTACCAAGAGACCCAGTACTTC
CASSSVQDRYQETQYF
>TRBV2|.|14|TRBD1|TRBJ2-4
TGTGCCAGCAGGGTGCCGGGACAGAAAAACATTCAGTACTTC
CASRVPGQKNIQYF
>TRBV7-8|.|13|.|TRBJ2-7
TGTGCCAGCAGCTGGAGGGGGGGGCACGAGCAGTACTTC
CASSWRGGHEQYF
>TRBV28|few|17|TRBD1|TRBJ2-7
TGTGCCAGCGGATCCCTCCACCGGGACAGGGCAATTTACGAGCAGTACTTC
CASGSLHRDRAIYEQYF
>TRBV4-3|.|16|TRBD1|TRBJ2-7
TGCGCCAGCAGCCAAGATCTCGGACAGGGATCCTACGAGCAGTACTTC
CASSQDLGQGSYEQYF
>TRBV11-2|.|14|.|TRBJ2-3
TGTGCCAGCAGCTTAGTAGGTCGAGGGGATACGCAGTATTTT
CASSLVGRGDTQYF
>TRBV29-1|.|14|TRBD1|TRBJ1-4
TGCAGCGTCCAAGGGGACAGGGAGGTTGAAAAACTGTTTTTT
CSVQGDREVEKLFF
>TRBV10-3|few|14|.|TRBJ2-7
TGTGCCATCAGTATGGGGCCTCGACTATACGAGCAGTACTTC
CAISMGPRLYEQYF
>TRBV29-1|few|11|.|TRBJ1-1
TGCAGCGTCCCTCAAGGGACTGAAGCTTTCTTT
CSVPQGTEAFF
>TRBV5-6|few|12|.|TRBJ1-2
TGTGCCAGCAGCTTGTCGGGGTTCGGCTACACCTTC
CASSLSGFGYTF
>TRBV6-1|.|16|.|TRBJ2-1
TGTGCCAGCAGTCCATACTCAGGGGACTTTTACAATGAGCAGTTCTTC
CASSPYSGDFYNEQFF
>TRBV21-1|many|13|.|TRBJ1-2
TGTGCCAGCAGCAACCCCTGTAAAAATGGCTACACCTTC
CASSNPCKNGYTF
>TRBV20-1|.|18|.|TRBJ2-1
TGCAGTGCTAGAGATAGGTTGTTCTCGGGACCCCGAGGGAATGAGCAGTTCTTC
CSARDRLFSGPRGNEQFF
>TRBV6-2/TRBV6-3|few|12|.|TRBJ2-1
TGTGCCAGCAGTTGGCGAGGGGACGAGCAGTTCTTC
CASSWRGDEQFF
>TRBV6-5|few|15|.|TRBJ1-2
TGTGCCAGCAGAACCCCGGGCAGTCCTAACTATGGCTACACCTTC
CASRTPGSPNYGYTF
>TRBV7-7|few|15|.|TRBJ2-5
TGTGCTAGCAGTCGAGGGCCGACAGGCCAAGAGACCCAGTACTTC
CASSRGPTGQETQYF
>TRBV27|.|14|.|TRBJ1-1
TGTGCCAGCAGTTCCGGGCAGGCGAACACTGAAGCTTTCTTT
CASSSGQANTEAFF
>TRBV4-3|few|16|.|TRBJ2-7
TGCGCCAGCAGCCAGGGCCGGGACATTCTCCTGTACGAGCAGTACTTC
CASSQGRDILLYEQYF